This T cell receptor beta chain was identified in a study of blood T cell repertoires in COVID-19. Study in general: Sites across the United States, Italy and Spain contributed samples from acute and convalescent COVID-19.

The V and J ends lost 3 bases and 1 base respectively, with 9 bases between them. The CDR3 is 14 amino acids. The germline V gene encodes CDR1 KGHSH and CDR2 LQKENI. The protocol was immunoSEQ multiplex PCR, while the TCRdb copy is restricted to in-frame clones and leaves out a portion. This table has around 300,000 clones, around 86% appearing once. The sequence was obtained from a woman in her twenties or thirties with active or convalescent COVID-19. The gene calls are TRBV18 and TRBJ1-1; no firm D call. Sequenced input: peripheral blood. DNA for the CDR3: TGTGCCAGCTCACCCCAGGCCACGAACACTGAAGCTTTCTTT. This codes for CASSPQATNTEAFF.